This note documents a single TCR beta chain sequence. Its antigen is still unknown. Second-dose intervals of approximately 4 or approximately 12 weeks were pooled. This sample is drawn from a study of T cell responses to AZD1222 COVID-19 vaccine. The study, taken as a whole, reports: Every sample of the repertoires postdated the peak T cell response. Donors in the cohort were predominantly white British and more often female, and clonal diversity was possibly underestimated.

Trimming took 3 bases from V and 0 from J, leaving 6 bases between them. The CDR3 is made up of 14 amino acids. Per germline, CDR1 SGHTA and CDR2 FQGNSA. TCRdb's table, derived via immunoSEQ multiplex PCR, lists solely in-frame clones and lacks some. The profile shows some 150,000 clones, 80% to 95% of them singletons. Sample: peripheral blood, taken 28 days after the second AZD1222 dose. This chain links TRBV7-2 with TRBJ2-1, with D unresolved. This clonotype originated in an adult who received the AZD1222 COVID-19 vaccine. CDR3 DNA: TGTGCCAGCAGCTTCGACGTCTCCTACAATGAGCAGTTCTTC. Protein product: CASSFDVSYNEQFF.